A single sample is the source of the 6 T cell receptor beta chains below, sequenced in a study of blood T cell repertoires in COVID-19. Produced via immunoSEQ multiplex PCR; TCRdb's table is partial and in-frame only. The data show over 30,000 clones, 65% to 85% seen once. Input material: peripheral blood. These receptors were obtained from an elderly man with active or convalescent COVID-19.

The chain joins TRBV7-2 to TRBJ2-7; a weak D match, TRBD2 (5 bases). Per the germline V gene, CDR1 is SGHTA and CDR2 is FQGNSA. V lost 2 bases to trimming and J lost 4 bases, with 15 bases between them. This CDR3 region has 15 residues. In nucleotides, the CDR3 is TGTGCCAGCAGCTTACTGAGCGGTCAATCTTACGAGCAGTACTTC. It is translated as CASSLLSGQSYEQYF.

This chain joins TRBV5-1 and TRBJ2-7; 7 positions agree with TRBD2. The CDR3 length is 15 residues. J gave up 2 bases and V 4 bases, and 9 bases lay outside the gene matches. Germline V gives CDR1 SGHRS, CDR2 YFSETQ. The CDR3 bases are TGCGCCAGCAGCCCGGTGGCGGGGGTTACCTACGAGCAGTACTTC. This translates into CASSPVAGVTYEQYF.

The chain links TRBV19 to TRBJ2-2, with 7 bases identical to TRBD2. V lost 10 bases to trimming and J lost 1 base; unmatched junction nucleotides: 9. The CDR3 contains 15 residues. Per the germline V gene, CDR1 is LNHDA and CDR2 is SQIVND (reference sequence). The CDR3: CATTGGSMNTGELFF. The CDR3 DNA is TGTGCCACCACGGGGGGTTCGATGAACACCGGGGAGCTGTTTTTT. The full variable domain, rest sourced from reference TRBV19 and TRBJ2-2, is DGGITQSPKYLFRKEGQNVTLSCEQNLNHDAMYWYRQDPGQGLRLIYYSQIVNDFQKGDIAEGYSVSREKKESFPLTVTSAQKNPTAFYLCATTGGSMNTGELFFGEGSRLTVL.

CDR3 in amino acids: CASSQDRMNTEAFF. CDR3 DNA: TGTGCCAGCAGCCAAGACAGGATGAACACTGAAGCTTTCTTT. This rearrangement joins TRBV4-2 to TRBJ1-1; D is undetermined. This CDR3 has 14 amino acids. V was cut by 0 bases and J by 0 bases, with 5 bases left in between. CDR1 and CDR2 from the germline V gene are LGHNA and YNFKEQ.

For the CDR3, the DNA is TGTGCCAGAAGACCGGGACAGGGGAACACCGGGGAGCTGTTTTTT. It encodes CARRPGQGNTGELFF. The chain uses TRBV5-3 and TRBJ2-2, with 9 bases matching TRBD1. TRBV5-3 is filed as an ORF, its function uncertain. CDR3 length: 15 amino acids. V shed 5 bases, J shed 1 base, and the junction held 3 bases outside the gene matches.

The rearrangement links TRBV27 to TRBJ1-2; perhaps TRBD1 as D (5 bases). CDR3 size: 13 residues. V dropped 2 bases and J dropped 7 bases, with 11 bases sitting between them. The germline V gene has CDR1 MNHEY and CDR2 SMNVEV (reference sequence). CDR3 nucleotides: TGTGCCAGCAGTTTACGCAGGGCTGGTGGCTACACCTTC. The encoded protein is CASSLRRAGGYTF.